The rows below give T cell receptor beta chains drawn from one sample of a study of CD8+ T cells in alopecia areata. Sequencing was performed with immunoSEQ multiplex PCR; in TCRdb, only in-frame clones are kept and a portion is missing. The sample lists roughly 150,000 clones, under 60% occurring once. The sample here was CD8+ T cells sorted from blood, taken at week 0. These receptor sequences come from a human donor with alopecia areata. Both conserved end residues are part of each CDR3. D genes are given only for firm matches. Expanded clones are given a class, and other clones once, few, many or no size at all.

v_call	d_call	clone_size	j_call	cdr3_aa	cdr3_nt
TRBV7-8	TRBD2	.	TRBJ2-5	CASSVPSSGDQETQYF	TGTGCCAGCAGCGTCCCCTCTAGCGGGGACCAAGAGACCCAGTACTTC
TRBV30	.	.	TRBJ1-1	CAWTHGIADEAFF	TGTGCCTGGACCCACGGAATTGCCGACGAAGCTTTCTTT
TRBV25-1	.	once	TRBJ1-1	CASSVGPEAFF	TGTGCCAGCAGTGTGGGCCCTGAAGCTTTCTTT
TRBV9	.	.	TRBJ2-1	CASSPPREEQFF	TGTGCCAGCAGTCCTCCCCGGGAGGAGCAGTTCTTC
TRBV10-2	.	.	TRBJ2-7	CASTPGSYEQYF	TGCGCCAGTACCCCCGGGAGCTACGAGCAGTACTTC
TRBV4-1	TRBD1	.	TRBJ1-2	CASSLDRGDGYTF	TGCGCCAGCAGTCTGGACAGGGGAGATGGCTACACCTTC
TRBV27	.	.	TRBJ1-4	CASGQNSNEKLFF	TGTGCCAGCGGACAGAACTCCAATGAAAAACTGTTTTTT
TRBV13	TRBD2	few	TRBJ2-1	CASSASGERSYNEQFF	TGTGCCAGCAGCGCAAGCGGGGAACGGTCCTACAATGAGCAGTTCTTC
TRBV30	.	.	TRBJ1-2	CAWSPGDRGYTF	TGTGCCTGGAGTCCCGGGGACCGTGGCTACACCTTC
TRBV5-1	TRBD2	.	TRBJ2-7	CASSPGTSGVDYEQYF	TGCGCCAGCAGCCCTGGGACTAGCGGGGTAGACTACGAGCAGTACTTC
TRBV5-1	TRBD1	.	TRBJ2-2	CASSLDRGGNGELFF	TGCGCCAGCAGCTTGGACAGGGGTGGCAACGGGGAGCTGTTTTTT
TRBV29-1	.	few	TRBJ1-2	CSVLTSRDTGPNYGYTF	TGCAGCGTTCTCACGTCCCGGGACACCGGACCTAACTATGGCTACACCTTC
TRBV10-2	.	medium-sized	TRBJ1-5	CASSESPGNSNQPQHF	TGCGCCAGCAGTGAGTCCCCAGGAAATAGCAATCAGCCCCAGCATTTT
TRBV30	.	.	TRBJ1-2	CAWSVGQGHYGYTF	TGTGCCTGGAGTGTAGGGCAGGGTCACTATGGCTACACCTTC
TRBV19	TRBD2	.	TRBJ2-1	CASRLAGDNEQFF	TGTGCCAGCCGCCTGGCGGGAGACAATGAGCAGTTCTTC
TRBV29-1	.	.	TRBJ1-2	CSVPPQAANYGYTF	TGCAGCGTCCCGCCGCAGGCAGCTAACTATGGCTACACCTTC
TRBV30	.	.	TRBJ1-1	CAWSLGVNTEAFF	TGTGCCTGGAGCCTCGGGGTGAACACTGAAGCTTTCTTT
TRBV27	.	once	TRBJ1-2	CASSFQGSGADGYTF	TGTGCCAGCAGTTTCCAGGGGTCGGGGGCCGATGGCTACACCTTC
TRBV20-1	.	.	TRBJ1-1	CSARETEEAFF	TGCAGTGCTAGAGAAACAGAAGAAGCTTTCTTT
TRBV9	.	.	TRBJ2-1	CASSPSRRVVGREQFF	TGTGCCAGCAGCCCCTCCCGCCGGGTAGTCGGCCGTGAGCAGTTCTTC
TRBV6-6	.	few	TRBJ2-2	CASGSQNTGELFF	TGTGCCAGCGGGTCACAGAACACCGGGGAGCTGTTTTTT
TRBV7-9	.	.	TRBJ1-2	CASSSQGSPMVYGYTF	TGTGCCAGCAGCTCGCAGGGCAGTCCGATGGTTTATGGCTACACCTTC
TRBV19	.	.	TRBJ1-1	CASGYSVNTEAFF	TGTGCCAGTGGTTACAGTGTGAACACTGAAGCTTTCTTT
TRBV27	.	few	TRBJ1-4	CASSLTVATNEKLFF	TGTGCCAGCAGTTTGACGGTTGCAACTAATGAAAAACTGTTTTTT
TRBV9	TRBD1	once	TRBJ2-2	CASSDRTGVTGELFF	TGTGCCAGCAGCGACCGGACAGGGGTCACCGGGGAGCTGTTTTTT
TRBV29-1	.	.	TRBJ1-2	CSAGQNYGYTF	TGCAGCGCCGGACAGAACTATGGCTACACCTTC
TRBV29-1	.	once	TRBJ2-7	CSVEVETGPSYYYEQYF	TGCAGCGTTGAGGTGGAGACAGGTCCCTCGTACTACTACGAGCAGTACTTC
TRBV6-5	.	few	TRBJ2-1	CASSYSHRAYNEQFF	TGTGCCAGCAGTTACTCGCACAGGGCGTACAATGAGCAGTTCTTC
TRBV7-9	.	few	TRBJ1-1	CASSSSRGATEAFF	TGTGCCAGCAGCTCTTCCCGGGGGGCCACTGAAGCTTTCTTT
TRBV11-2	.	.	TRBJ2-7	CASSHNEGYEQYF	TGTGCCAGCAGTCACAATGAAGGTTACGAGCAGTACTTC
TRBV7-9	.	.	TRBJ2-2	CASSPMGETAGELFF	TGTGCCAGCAGCCCCATGGGCGAAACAGCCGGGGAGCTGTTTTTT
TRBV6-6	.	.	TRBJ1-2	CASSYLDNYGYTF	TGTGCCAGCAGTTACTTGGACAACTATGGCTACACCTTC
TRBV7-2	.	.	TRBJ1-5	CASSLPTAGGQPQHF	TGTGCCAGCAGCCTTCCGACTGCGGGGGGTCAGCCCCAGCATTTT
TRBV11-2	.	.	TRBJ1-5	CASSLDPGEGQPQHF	TGTGCCAGCAGCTTAGACCCGGGAGAAGGCCAGCCCCAGCATTTT
TRBV27	.	.	TRBJ2-7	CASSLSSGELNYEQYF	TGTGCCAGCAGTTTATCCTCAGGGGAATTGAACTACGAGCAGTACTTC
TRBV19	.	.	TRBJ2-1	CASQKQPGIYNEQFF	TGTGCCAGTCAGAAACAACCAGGGATCTACAATGAGCAGTTCTTC
TRBV19	TRBD1	.	TRBJ2-4	CASRGTAGIAKNIQYF	TGTGCCAGTAGGGGGACAGCCGGGATAGCCAAAAACATTCAGTACTTC
TRBV4-1	.	.	TRBJ2-7	CASSQVIQGTYEQYF	TGCGCCAGCAGCCAAGTCATACAGGGAACGTACGAGCAGTACTTC
TRBV30	.	.	TRBJ1-5	CAWSDDEEPQHF	TGTGCCTGGAGTGATGATGAGGAGCCCCAGCATTTT